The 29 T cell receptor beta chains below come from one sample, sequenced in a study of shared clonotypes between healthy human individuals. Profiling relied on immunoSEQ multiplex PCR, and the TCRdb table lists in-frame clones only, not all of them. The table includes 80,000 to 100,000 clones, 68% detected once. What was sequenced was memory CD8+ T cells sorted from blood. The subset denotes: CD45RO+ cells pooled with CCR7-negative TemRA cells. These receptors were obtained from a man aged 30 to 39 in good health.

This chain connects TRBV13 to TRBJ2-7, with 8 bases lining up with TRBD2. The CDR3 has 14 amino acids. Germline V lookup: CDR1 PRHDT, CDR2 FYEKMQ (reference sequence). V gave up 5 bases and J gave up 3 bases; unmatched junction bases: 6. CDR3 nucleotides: TGTGCCAGCAGCCCCGGGACTAGTCTCTACGAGCAGTACTTC. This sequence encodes CASSPGTSLYEQYF.

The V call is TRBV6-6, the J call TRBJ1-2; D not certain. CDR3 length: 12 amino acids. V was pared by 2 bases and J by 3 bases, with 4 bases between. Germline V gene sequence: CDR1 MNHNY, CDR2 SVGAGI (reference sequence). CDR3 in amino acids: CASSYTDYGYTF. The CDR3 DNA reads TGTGCCAGCAGTTACACCGACTATGGCTACACCTTC.

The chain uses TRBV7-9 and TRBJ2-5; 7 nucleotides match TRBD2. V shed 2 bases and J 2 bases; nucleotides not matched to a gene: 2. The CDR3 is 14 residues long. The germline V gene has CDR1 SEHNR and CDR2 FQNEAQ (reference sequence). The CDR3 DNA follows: TGTGCCAGCAGCTTATACGGGGGGCAAGAGACCCAGTACTTC. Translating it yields CASSLYGGQETQYF.

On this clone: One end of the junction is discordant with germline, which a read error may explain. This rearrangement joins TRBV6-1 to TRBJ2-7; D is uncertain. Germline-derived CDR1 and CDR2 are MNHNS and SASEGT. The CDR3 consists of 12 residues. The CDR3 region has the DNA TGTGCCAGCAGTGAGTGGTACGGTATCCCCACATTC. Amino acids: CASSEWYGIPTF.

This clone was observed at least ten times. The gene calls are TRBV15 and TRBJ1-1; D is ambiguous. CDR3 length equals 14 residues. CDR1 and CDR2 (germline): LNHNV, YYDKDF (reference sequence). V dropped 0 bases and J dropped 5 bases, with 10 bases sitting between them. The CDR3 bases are TGTGCCACCAGCAGAGATAAAGCGGGTACTGAAGCTTTCTTT. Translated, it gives CATSRDKAGTEAFF.

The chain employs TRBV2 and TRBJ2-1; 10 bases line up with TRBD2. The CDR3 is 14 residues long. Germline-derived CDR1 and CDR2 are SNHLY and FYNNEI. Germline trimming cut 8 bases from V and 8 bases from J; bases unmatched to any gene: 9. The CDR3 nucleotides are TGTGCCAGCTGGTTAGCGGGAGGTTTCGATGAGCAGTTCTTC. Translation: CASWLAGGFDEQFF. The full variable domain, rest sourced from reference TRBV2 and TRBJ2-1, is EPEVTQTPSHQVTQMGQEVILRCVPISNHLYFYWYRQILGQKVEFLVSFYNNEISEKSEIFDDQFSVERPDGSNFTLKIRSTKLEDSAMYFCASWLAGGFDEQFFGPGTRLTVL.

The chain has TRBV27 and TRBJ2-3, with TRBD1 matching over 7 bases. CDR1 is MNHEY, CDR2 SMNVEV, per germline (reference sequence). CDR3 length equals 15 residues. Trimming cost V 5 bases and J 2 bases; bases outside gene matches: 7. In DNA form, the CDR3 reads TGTGCCAGCAGTGGACAGGCGCCACCCACAGATACGCAGTATTTT. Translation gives CASSGQAPPTDTQYF.

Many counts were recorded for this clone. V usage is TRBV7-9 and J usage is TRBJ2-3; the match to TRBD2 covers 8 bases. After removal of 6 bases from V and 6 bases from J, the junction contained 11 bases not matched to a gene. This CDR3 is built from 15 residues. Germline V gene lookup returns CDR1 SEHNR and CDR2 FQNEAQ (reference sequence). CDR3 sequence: CASRPLAVGTDTQYF. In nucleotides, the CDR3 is TGTGCCAGCAGACCACTAGCGGTGGGGACGGATACGCAGTATTTT.

CDR3 protein: CASSLQTVPETQYF. For the CDR3, the DNA is TGTGCCAGCAGCTTACAAACAGTCCCGGAGACCCAGTACTTC. The chain employs TRBV11-2 and TRBJ2-5, with D uncertain. The V gene's germline CDR1 is SGHAT and CDR2 FQNNGV. The CDR3 consists of 14 residues. V was clipped by 2 bases and J by 5 bases, with 12 bases between them.

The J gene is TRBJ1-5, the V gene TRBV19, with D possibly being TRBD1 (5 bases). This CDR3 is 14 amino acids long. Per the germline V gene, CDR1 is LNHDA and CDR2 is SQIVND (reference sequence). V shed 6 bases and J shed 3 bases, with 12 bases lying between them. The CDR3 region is CASSLDRYNQPQHF. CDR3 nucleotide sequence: TGTGCCAGTAGCCTCGACAGATACAATCAGCCCCAGCATTTT.

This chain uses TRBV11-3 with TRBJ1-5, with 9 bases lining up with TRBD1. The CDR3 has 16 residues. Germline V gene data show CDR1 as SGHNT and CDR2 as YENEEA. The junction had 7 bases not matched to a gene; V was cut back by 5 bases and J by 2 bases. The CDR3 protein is CASSVWRQGGNQPQHF. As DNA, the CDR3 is TGTGCCAGCAGCGTCTGGAGACAGGGGGGCAATCAGCCCCAGCATTTT.

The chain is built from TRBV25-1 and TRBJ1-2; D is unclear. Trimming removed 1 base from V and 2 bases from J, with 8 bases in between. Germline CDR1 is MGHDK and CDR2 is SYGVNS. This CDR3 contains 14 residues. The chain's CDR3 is CASSESELNYGYTF. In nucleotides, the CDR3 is TGTGCCAGCAGTGAATCGGAGTTAAACTATGGCTACACCTTC.

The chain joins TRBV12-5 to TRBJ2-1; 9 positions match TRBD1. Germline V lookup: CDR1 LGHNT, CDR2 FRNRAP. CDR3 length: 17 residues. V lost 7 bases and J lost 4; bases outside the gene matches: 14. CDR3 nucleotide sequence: TGTGCTAGTGCCTCACGGCCGGGACAGGGCCTATACAATGAGCAGTTCTTC. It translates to CASASRPGQGLYNEQFF.

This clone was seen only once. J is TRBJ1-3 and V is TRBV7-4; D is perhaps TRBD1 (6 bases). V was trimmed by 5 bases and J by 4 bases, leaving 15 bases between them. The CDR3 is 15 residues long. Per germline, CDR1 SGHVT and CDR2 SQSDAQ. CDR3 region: CASSPKGGDGNTIYF. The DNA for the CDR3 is TGTGCCAGCAGCCCCAAGGGGGGCGACGGAAACACCATATATTTT.

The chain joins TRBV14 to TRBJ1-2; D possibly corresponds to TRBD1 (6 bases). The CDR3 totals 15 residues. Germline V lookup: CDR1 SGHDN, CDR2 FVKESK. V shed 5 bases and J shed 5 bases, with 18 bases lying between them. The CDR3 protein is CASSGQLGPLYGYTF. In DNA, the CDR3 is TGTGCCAGCAGCGGACAGTTGGGCCCCCTATATGGCTACACCTTC.

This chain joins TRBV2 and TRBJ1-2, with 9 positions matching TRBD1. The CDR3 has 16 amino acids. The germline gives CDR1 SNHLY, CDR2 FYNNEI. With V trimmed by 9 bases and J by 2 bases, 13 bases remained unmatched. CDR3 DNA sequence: TGTGCCAGTCCTACCGTCCGGGACAGGGAGAACTATGGCTACACCTTC. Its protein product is CASPTVRDRENYGYTF.

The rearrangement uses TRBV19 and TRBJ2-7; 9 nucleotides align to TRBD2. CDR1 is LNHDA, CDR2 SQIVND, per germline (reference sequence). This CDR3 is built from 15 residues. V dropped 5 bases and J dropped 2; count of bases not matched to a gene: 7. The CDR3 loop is CASSGGTSNPYEQYF. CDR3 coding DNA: TGTGCCAGTAGTGGCGGGACTAGCAATCCCTACGAGCAGTACTTC.

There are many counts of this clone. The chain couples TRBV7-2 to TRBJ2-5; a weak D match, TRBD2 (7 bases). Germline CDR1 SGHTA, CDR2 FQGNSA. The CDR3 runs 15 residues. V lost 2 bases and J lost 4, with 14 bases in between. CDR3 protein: CASSLRGGAVETQYF. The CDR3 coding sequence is TGTGCCAGCAGCTTAAGGGGGGGAGCTGTAGAGACCCAGTACTTC.

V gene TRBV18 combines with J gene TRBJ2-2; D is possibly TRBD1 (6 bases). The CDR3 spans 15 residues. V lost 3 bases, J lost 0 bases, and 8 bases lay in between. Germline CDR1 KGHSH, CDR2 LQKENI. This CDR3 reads CASSPDRTNTGELFF. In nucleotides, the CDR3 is TGTGCCAGCTCACCGGACAGAACGAACACCGGGGAGCTGTTTTTT. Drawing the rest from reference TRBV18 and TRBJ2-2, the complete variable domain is NAGVMQNPRHLVRRRGQEARLRCSPMKGHSHVYWYRQLPEEGLKFMVYLQKENIIDESGMPKERFSAEFPKEGPSILRIQQVVRGDSAAYFCASSPDRTNTGELFFGEGSRLTVL.

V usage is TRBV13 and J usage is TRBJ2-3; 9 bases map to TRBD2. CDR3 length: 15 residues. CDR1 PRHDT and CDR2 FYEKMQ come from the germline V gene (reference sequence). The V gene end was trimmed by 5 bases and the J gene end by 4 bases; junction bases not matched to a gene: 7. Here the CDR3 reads CASSPASGISDTQYF. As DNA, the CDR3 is TGTGCCAGCAGCCCGGCTAGCGGGATTTCAGATACGCAGTATTTT.

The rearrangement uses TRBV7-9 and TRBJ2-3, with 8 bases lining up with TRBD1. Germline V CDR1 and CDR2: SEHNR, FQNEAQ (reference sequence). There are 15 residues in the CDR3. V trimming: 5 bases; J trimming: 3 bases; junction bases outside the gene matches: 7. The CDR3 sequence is CASSESDRGTDTQYF. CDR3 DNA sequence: TGTGCCAGCAGCGAATCCGACAGGGGTACAGATACGCAGTATTTT. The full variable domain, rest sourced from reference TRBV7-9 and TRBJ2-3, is DTGVSQNPRHKITKRGQNVTFRCDPISEHNRLYWYRQTLGQGPEFLTYFQNEAQLEKSRLLSDRFSAERPKGSFSTLEIQRTEQGDSAMYLCASSESDRGTDTQYFGPGTRLTVL.

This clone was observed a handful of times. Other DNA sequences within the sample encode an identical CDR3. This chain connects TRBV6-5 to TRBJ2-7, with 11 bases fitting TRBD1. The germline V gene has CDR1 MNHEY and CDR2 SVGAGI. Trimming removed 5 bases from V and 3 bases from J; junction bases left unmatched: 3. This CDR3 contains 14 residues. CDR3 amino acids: CASSLGTGGYEQYF. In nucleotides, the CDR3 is TGTGCCAGCAGTCTCGGGACAGGGGGCTACGAGCAGTACTTC.

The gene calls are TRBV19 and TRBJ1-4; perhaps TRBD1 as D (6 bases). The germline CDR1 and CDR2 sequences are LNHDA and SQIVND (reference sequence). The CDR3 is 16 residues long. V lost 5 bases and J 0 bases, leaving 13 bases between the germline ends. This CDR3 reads CASSLWTAATNEKLFF. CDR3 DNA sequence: TGTGCCAGTAGTCTTTGGACAGCCGCAACTAATGAAAAACTGTTTTTT.

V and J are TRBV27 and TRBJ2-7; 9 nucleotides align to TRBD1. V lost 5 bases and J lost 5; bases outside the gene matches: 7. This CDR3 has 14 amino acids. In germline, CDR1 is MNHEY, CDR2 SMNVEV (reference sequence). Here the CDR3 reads CASSLRDRAHEQYF. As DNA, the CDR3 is TGTGCCAGCAGTCTCCGGGACAGGGCACACGAGCAGTACTTC.

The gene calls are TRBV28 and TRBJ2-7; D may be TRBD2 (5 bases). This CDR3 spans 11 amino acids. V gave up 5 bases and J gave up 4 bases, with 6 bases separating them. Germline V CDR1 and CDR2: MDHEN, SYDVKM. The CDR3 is CASSPGYEQYF. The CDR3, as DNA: TGTGCCAGCAGTCCGGGATACGAGCAGTACTTC. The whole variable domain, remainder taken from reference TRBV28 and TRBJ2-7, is DVKVTQSSRYLVKRTGEKVFLECVQDMDHENMFWYRQDPGLGLRLIYFSYDVKMKEKGDIPEGYSVSREKKERFSLILESASTNQTSMYLCASSPGYEQYFGPGTRLTVT.

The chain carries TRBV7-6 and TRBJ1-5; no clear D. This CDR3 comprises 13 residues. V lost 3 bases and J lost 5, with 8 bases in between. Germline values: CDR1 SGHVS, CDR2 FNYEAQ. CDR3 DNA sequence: TGTGCCAGCAGCTTGGCCGGGGATCAGCCCCAGCATTTT. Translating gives CASSLAGDQPQHF.

The CDR3 is CSVEAQWGNGNTIYF. The CDR3 coding sequence is TGCAGCGTTGAAGCCCAATGGGGGAATGGAAACACCATATATTTT. The V call is TRBV29-1, the J call TRBJ1-3; D is possibly TRBD1 (5 bases). The V gene lost 1 base and the J gene lost 3 bases, with 13 bases spanning the gap. Germline-derived CDR1 and CDR2 are SQVTM and ANQGSEA. The CDR3 length is 15 residues.

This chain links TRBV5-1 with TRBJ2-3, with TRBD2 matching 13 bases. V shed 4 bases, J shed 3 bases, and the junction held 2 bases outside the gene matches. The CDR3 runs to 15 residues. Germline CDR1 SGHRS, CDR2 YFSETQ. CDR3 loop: CASSVLAGGTDTQYF. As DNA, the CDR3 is TGCGCCAGCAGCGTACTAGCGGGAGGGACAGATACGCAGTATTTT. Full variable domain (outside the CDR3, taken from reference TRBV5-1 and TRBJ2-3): KAGVTQTPRYLIKTRGQQVTLSCSPISGHRSVSWYQQTPGQGLQFLFEYFSETQRNKGNFPGRFSGRQFSNSRSEMNVSTLELGDSALYLCASSVLAGGTDTQYFGPGTRLTVL.

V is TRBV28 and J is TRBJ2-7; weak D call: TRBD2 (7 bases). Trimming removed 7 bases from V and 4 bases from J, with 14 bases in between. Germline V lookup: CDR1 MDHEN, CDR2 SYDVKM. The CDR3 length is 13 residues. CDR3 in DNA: TGTGCCAGCACCTGGGGGGGGGCGTACGAGCAGTACTTC. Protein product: CASTWGGAYEQYF.